This T cell receptor beta chain was sequenced during a study of T-cell reconstitution after alpha-beta-depleted transplantation in children. On this clonotype itself: Its antigen remains unknown.

Study-wide results and limits: About two months after transplant, alpha-beta T cells reportedly came from several hundred expanded graft clones. Newly produced T cells mostly accounted for T-cell counts and diversity one year post-transplant.

TCRbeta library preparation incorporated unique molecular identifiers. One entry per CDR3 protein, called by TCRdb with MiXCR from the PCR reads. The data show some 440,000 distinct CDR3 sequences, around 15% seen once. The CDR3 is 15 amino acids. Trimming cost V 4 bases and J 2 bases; bases outside gene matches: 6. The germline V gene has CDR1 MNHEY and CDR2 SMNVEV (reference sequence). The V call is TRBV27, the J call TRBJ2-7; 9 bases match TRBD2. The sequence was collected from a boy under two years old who had a stem cell transplant for Wiskott-Aldrich syndrome, so the T cells may come from the graft donor. The specimen comprised PBMCs, mostly from graft donor cells, sampled 360 days after TCRalphabeta/CD19-depleted stem cell transplant. The CDR3 is CASSSQTSGAYEQYF. As DNA, the CDR3 is TGTGCCAGCAGTTCACAGACTAGCGGAGCCTACGAGCAGTACTTC.